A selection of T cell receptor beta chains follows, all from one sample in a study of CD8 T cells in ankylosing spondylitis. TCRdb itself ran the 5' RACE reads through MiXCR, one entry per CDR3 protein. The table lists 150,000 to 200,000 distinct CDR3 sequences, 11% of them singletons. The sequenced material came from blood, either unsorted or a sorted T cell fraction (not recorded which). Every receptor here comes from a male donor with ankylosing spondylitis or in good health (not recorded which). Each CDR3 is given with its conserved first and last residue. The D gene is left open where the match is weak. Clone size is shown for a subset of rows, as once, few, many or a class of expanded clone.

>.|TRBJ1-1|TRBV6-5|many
CASSFEDAMNTEAFF
TGTGCCAGCAGTTTCGAGGACGCTATGAACACTGAAGCTTTCTTT
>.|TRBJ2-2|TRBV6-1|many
CASSEQQGRGAGELFF
TGTGCCAGCAGTGAACAACAGGGACGGGGCGCCGGGGAGCTGTTTTTT
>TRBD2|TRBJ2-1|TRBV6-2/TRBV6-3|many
CASSQGTSNEQFF
TGTGCCAGCAGTCAAGGGACTAGCAATGAGCAGTTCTTC
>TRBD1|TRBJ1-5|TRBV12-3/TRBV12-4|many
CASSWGTGVEQPQHF
TGTGCCAGCAGTTGGGGGACAGGGGTTGAACAGCCCCAGCATTTT
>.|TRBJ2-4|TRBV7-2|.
CTSSATGGSKNIQYF
TGTACCAGCAGCGCCACAGGAGGGTCCAAAAACATTCAGTACTTC
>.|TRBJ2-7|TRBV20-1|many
CSARFSNEQYF
TGCAGTGCTAGATTCTCGAACGAGCAGTACTTC
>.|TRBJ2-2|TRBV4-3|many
CASSQAALMRTGELFF
TGCGCCAGCAGCCAAGCAGCATTAATGCGGACCGGGGAGCTGTTTTTT
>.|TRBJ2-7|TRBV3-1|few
CASSPKLGSSYEQYF
TGTGCCAGCAGCCCCAAGCTCGGGAGCTCCTACGAGCAGTACTTC
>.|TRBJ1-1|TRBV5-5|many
CASSLYTGKNTEAFF
TGTGCCAGCAGCTTGTACACAGGGAAGAACACTGAAGCTTTCTTT
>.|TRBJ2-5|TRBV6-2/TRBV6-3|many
CASSKLGPARAQETQYF
TGTGCCAGCAGTAAACTCGGACCTGCCAGGGCCCAAGAGACCCAGTACTTC